One and the same sample provided the 23 T cell receptor beta chains below, sequenced in a study of blood T cell repertoires in COVID-19. Here immunoSEQ multiplex PCR was the method, and the copy in TCRdb shows in-frame clones only, minus some. Of over 50,000 clones in the sample, approximately 89% were seen once. Sequencing was carried out using peripheral blood. The receptors here all came from a human donor in a cohort sampled during active COVID-19.

The chain links TRBV11-2 to TRBJ2-5; 7 nucleotides match TRBD2. The CDR3 extends over 15 amino acids. CDR1 is SGHAT and CDR2 is FQNNGV in the germline V gene. With V trimmed by 5 bases and J by 2 bases, 8 bases remained unmatched. The CDR3 is CASSVRGAGQETQYF. CDR3 DNA: TGTGCCAGCAGCGTGCGTGGAGCGGGACAAGAGACCCAGTACTTC.

The J gene is TRBJ2-1, the V gene TRBV4-2; tentatively, D is TRBD2 (7 bases). V lost 1 base, J lost 3 bases, and 13 bases lay in between. The CDR3 is 16 residues long. In germline, CDR1 is LGHNA, CDR2 YNFKEQ. CDR3 in amino acids: CASSQGGGAGYNEQFF. The CDR3 DNA reads as TGTGCCAGCAGCCAAGGGGGGGGCGCCGGCTACAATGAGCAGTTCTTC.

The chain uses TRBV5-1 and TRBJ2-2, with D perhaps matching TRBD2 (6 bases). Germline V gene lookup returns CDR1 SGHRS and CDR2 YFSETQ. V was trimmed by 3 bases and J by 0 bases, leaving 12 bases between them. The CDR3 contains 16 residues. The CDR3 here is CASSWDGTSNTGELFF. CDR3 DNA: TGCGCCAGCAGCTGGGATGGGACTTCGAACACCGGGGAGCTGTTTTTT.

The table lists this clone with a count of one. The V call is TRBV19, the J call TRBJ2-1, with a possible D match to TRBD2 (7 bases). Germline CDR1 is LNHDA and CDR2 is SQIVND (reference sequence). Trimming stripped 1 base from V and 9 bases from J, with 13 bases between. The CDR3 extends over 14 amino acids. The CDR3 here is CASSIGYAGAEQFF. The CDR3, as DNA: TGTGCCAGTAGTATAGGTTACGCGGGGGCTGAGCAGTTCTTC.

The rearrangement links TRBV3-1 (or the pseudogene TRBV3-2) to TRBJ2-1; tentatively, D is TRBD1 (6 bases). CDR3 length equals 15 residues. Per the germline V gene, CDR1 is LGHDT and CDR2 is YNNKEL (reference sequence). Trimming shortened V by 4 bases and J by 3 bases, and 13 bases separated the two germline ends. The CDR3: CASSRAVGGYNEQFF. CDR3 nucleotides: TGTGCCAGCAGCCGGGCGGTAGGGGGCTACAATGAGCAGTTCTTC.

As regards this clone: Germline is not matched at one junction end, which may reflect a read error. The rearrangement uses TRBV3-1 (or the pseudogene TRBV3-2) and TRBJ2-1; 9 nucleotides agree with TRBD2. Germline V lookup: CDR1 LGHDT, CDR2 YNNKEL (reference sequence). CDR3 length: 15 amino acids. The CDR3 DNA follows: TGTGCCAGCAGCCCTTTAGCGGGGGCCGACAATGGGCAGTTCTTC. This sequence encodes CASSPLAGADNGQFF.

This clone was observed once. CDR3 bases: TGCGCCAGCAGTGGCAGGGAGGTCACTGAAGCTTTCTTT. Translation gives CASSGREVTEAFF. The V call is TRBV5-1, the J call TRBJ1-1, with D possibly TRBD1 on 5 matching bases. CDR3 length: 13 amino acids. Trimming pared 5 bases from V and 4 bases from J, leaving 12 bases between. CDR1 and CDR2 from the germline V gene are SGHRS and YFSETQ. Combining the CDR3 with reference TRBV5-1 and TRBJ1-1 gives the whole variable domain KAGVTQTPRYLIKTRGQQVTLSCSPISGHRSVSWYQQTPGQGLQFLFEYFSETQRNKGNFPGRFSGRQFSNSRSEMNVSTLELGDSALYLCASSGREVTEAFFGQGTRLTVV.

The chain links TRBV6-5 to TRBJ1-2; TRBD1 agrees at 9 bases. CDR1 is MNHEY, CDR2 SVGAGI, per germline. The CDR3 runs 14 residues. With V trimmed by 7 bases and J by 4 bases, 7 bases remained unmatched. The CDR3: CASTRDRVIYGYTF. The CDR3 bases are TGTGCCAGCACGAGGGACAGGGTAATCTATGGCTACACCTTC.

V gene TRBV6-5 combines with J gene TRBJ1-1, with D unresolved. Trimming stripped 11 bases from V and 1 base from J, with 17 bases between. Germline CDR1 is MNHEY and CDR2 is SVGAGI. The CDR3 consists of 14 residues. CDR3 loop: CAASERWGNTEAFF. The CDR3, as DNA: TGTGCCGCCTCGGAGCGGTGGGGGAACACTGAAGCTTTCTTT.

V and J are TRBV3-1 (or the pseudogene TRBV3-2) and TRBJ2-7; TRBD2 matches at 16 bases. Germline assignment: CDR1 LGHDT and CDR2 YNNKEL (reference sequence). J lost 6 bases, V lost 4 bases, and 9 bases had no gene match. This CDR3 comprises 17 residues. Here the CDR3 reads CASSPGTSGGVVGEQYF. The CDR3 DNA sequence: TGTGCCAGCAGCCCAGGGACTAGCGGGGGGGTGGTCGGCGAGCAGTACTTC.

The chain couples TRBV18 to TRBJ2-7, with D perhaps TRBD2 (5 bases). Trimming cost V 3 bases and J 5 bases, with 11 bases left between them. Germline-derived CDR1 and CDR2 are KGHSH and LQKENI. The CDR3 sequence is 13 residues long. The chain's CDR3 is CASSPQEDHEQYF. CDR3 sequence (DNA): TGTGCCAGCTCACCCCAGGAGGACCACGAGCAGTACTTC.

The J gene is TRBJ2-1, the V gene TRBV6-5, with unresolved D. Germline V CDR1 and CDR2: MNHEY, SVGAGI. Trimming cost V 4 bases and J 4 bases, with 8 bases left between them. The CDR3 runs 13 residues. CDR3 bases: TGTGCCAGCAGTTCCGGGTCATACAATGAGCAGTTCTTC. It specifies CASSSGSYNEQFF.

The chain links TRBV10-3 to TRBJ2-1; 7 bases fit TRBD2. J lost 6 bases, V lost 10 bases, and 15 bases had no gene match. The CDR3 has 15 amino acids. CDR1 and CDR2 (germline): ENHRY, SYGVKD. The CDR3 DNA is TGTGCCACGGGGACTACAAATGGGGCGTTCAATGAGCAGTTCTTC. Residues: CATGTTNGAFNEQFF.

V usage is TRBV29-1 and J usage is TRBJ2-2; 9 positions match TRBD2. Germline V gene sequence: CDR1 SQVTM, CDR2 ANQGSEA. The CDR3 covers 14 residues. J gave up 1 base and V 6 bases, and 3 bases lay outside the gene matches. The CDR3: CSVKAGGNTGELFF. The CDR3 nucleotides are TGCAGCGTAAAAGCGGGAGGGAACACCGGGGAGCTGTTTTTT.

The J gene is TRBJ2-3, the V gene TRBV12-5; D is perhaps TRBD2 (6 bases). Trimming took off 6 bases at V and 1 base at J, with 14 bases between the two ends. The CDR3 has 15 residues. Per germline, CDR1 LGHNT and CDR2 FRNRAP. The CDR3 DNA follows: TGTGCTAGTGGCTCGGGAGCGGGTCGCACAGATACGCAGTATTTT. Translated: CASGSGAGRTDTQYF.

This chain uses TRBV7-9 with TRBJ1-2; D is perhaps TRBD1 (6 bases). Germline V lookup: CDR1 SEHNR, CDR2 FQNEAQ (reference sequence). CDR3 length: 14 residues. The V and J ends lost 1 base and 4 bases respectively, with 10 bases between them. The CDR3 sequence: CASSLEQGSYGYTF. In DNA form, the CDR3 reads TGTGCCAGCAGCTTAGAACAGGGTTCCTATGGCTACACCTTC. Using reference TRBV7-9 and TRBJ1-2 for the parts outside the CDR3, the full variable domain is DTGVSQNPRHKITKRGQNVTFRCDPISEHNRLYWYRQTLGQGPEFLTYFQNEAQLEKSRLLSDRFSAERPKGSFSTLEIQRTEQGDSAMYLCASSLEQGSYGYTFGSGTRLTVV.

J is TRBJ2-1 and V is TRBV6-6; 12 bases line up with TRBD2. This CDR3 is 18 amino acids long. With 5 bases clipped from V and 1 base from J, the junction kept 9 bases outside the gene matches. Per the germline V gene, CDR1 is MNHNY and CDR2 is SVGAGI (reference sequence). The CDR3 sequence: CASSPTSGSFGSYNEQFF. The CDR3 coding sequence is TGTGCCAGCAGTCCGACTAGCGGGAGCTTTGGATCCTACAATGAGCAGTTCTTC.

This chain uses TRBV5-6 with TRBJ2-1, with a weak D call TRBD1 (6 bases). Trimming cost V 3 bases and J 0 bases, with 13 bases left between them. Germline CDR1 SGHDT, CDR2 YYEEEE. CDR3 size: 16 residues. CDR3 sequence (DNA): TGTGCCAGCAGCTACGGACAGCTAAGCTCCTACAATGAGCAGTTCTTC. This sequence encodes CASSYGQLSSYNEQFF.

Here the CDR3 DNA reads TGTGCCAGCAGCAGGGACAGTAATGGCTACACCTTC. It translates to CASSRDSNGYTF. V is TRBV5-5 and J is TRBJ1-2; 7 bases are a match to TRBD1. The ends lost 4 bases at V and 6 bases at J; junction bases unmatched: 3. The germline gives CDR1 SGHKS, CDR2 YYEKEE (reference sequence). This CDR3 region has 12 residues.

The CDR3 loop is CASSPDRGHGNQPQHF. CDR3 bases: TGTGCCAGCTCACCCGACAGGGGACATGGCAATCAGCCCCAGCATTTT. The J gene is TRBJ1-5, the V gene TRBV18, with TRBD1 identical over 8 bases. CDR1 is KGHSH and CDR2 is LQKENI in the germline V gene. CDR3 length equals 16 residues. V lost 3 bases to trimming and J lost 2 bases; unmatched junction nucleotides: 6.

The CDR3 coding sequence is TGCGCCAGCAGCTTGGGACAAATCCAAGAGACCCAGTACTTC. Encoded protein: CASSLGQIQETQYF. The chain employs TRBV5-1 and TRBJ2-5; no clear D gene. There are 14 residues in the CDR3. Trimming pared 0 bases from V and 1 base from J, leaving 7 bases between. Germline values: CDR1 SGHRS, CDR2 YFSETQ. The variable domain in full, with the rest retrieved from reference TRBV5-1 and TRBJ2-5, is KAGVTQTPRYLIKTRGQQVTLSCSPISGHRSVSWYQQTPGQGLQFLFEYFSETQRNKGNFPGRFSGRQFSNSRSEMNVSTLELGDSALYLCASSLGQIQETQYFGPGTRLLVL.

This chain joins TRBV11-2 and TRBJ2-5; weak D call: TRBD2 (6 bases). CDR1 is SGHAT, CDR2 FQNNGV, per germline. V was pared by 5 bases and J by 5 bases, with 21 bases between. CDR3 length: 16 amino acids. The CDR3 protein is CASSPRGAGSWETQYF. As DNA, the CDR3 is TGTGCCAGCAGCCCCCGGGGCGCCGGGAGTTGGGAGACCCAGTACTTC.

This rearrangement joins TRBV10-1 to TRBJ2-7, with D possibly being TRBD2 (5 bases). With 3 bases removed from V and 3 bases from J, the gap between germline ends came to 6 bases. The CDR3 is made up of 12 amino acids. Germline lookup yields CDR1 WNHNN and CDR2 SYGVQD (reference sequence). DNA of the CDR3: TGCGCCAGCAGTGAAGGACTCTACGAGCAGTACTTC. Its translation: CASSEGLYEQYF.